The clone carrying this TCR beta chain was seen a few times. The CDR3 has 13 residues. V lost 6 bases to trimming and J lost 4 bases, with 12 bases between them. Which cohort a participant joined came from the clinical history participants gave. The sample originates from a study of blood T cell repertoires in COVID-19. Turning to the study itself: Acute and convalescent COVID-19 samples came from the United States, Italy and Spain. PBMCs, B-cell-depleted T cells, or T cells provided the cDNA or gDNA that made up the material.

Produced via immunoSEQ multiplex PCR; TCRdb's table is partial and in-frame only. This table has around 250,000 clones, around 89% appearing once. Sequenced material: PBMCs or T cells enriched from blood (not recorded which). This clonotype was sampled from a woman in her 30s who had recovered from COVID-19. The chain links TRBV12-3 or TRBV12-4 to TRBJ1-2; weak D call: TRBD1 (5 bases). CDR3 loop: CASRRGPGYGYTF. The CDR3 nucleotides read TGTGCCAGCAGGCGGGGCCCCGGCTATGGCTACACCTTC.